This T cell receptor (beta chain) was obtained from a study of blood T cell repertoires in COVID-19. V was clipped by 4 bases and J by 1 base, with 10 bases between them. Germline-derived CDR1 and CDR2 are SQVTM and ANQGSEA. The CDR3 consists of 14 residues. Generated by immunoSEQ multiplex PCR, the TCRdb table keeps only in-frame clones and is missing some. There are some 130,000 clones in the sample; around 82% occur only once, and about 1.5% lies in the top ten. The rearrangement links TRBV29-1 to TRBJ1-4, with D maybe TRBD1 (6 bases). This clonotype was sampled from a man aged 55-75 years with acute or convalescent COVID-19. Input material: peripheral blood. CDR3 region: CSVGLGQTNEKLFF. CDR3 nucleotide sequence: TGCAGCGTTGGACTGGGACAAACTAATGAAAAACTGTTTTTT.